This TCR beta chain was recovered during a study of blood T cell repertoires in COVID-19. Study in general: Sites across the United States, Italy and Spain contributed samples from acute and convalescent COVID-19. Sample material is recorded as cDNA or gDNA derived from T cells, B-cell-depleted T cells, or PBMCs.

The germline V gene has CDR1 ENHRY and CDR2 SYGVKD. The CDR3 runs to 16 residues. V was pared by 0 bases and J by 4 bases, with 7 bases of the junction left unmatched. In the original workflow: Nucleated cell counts were estimated from reference gene primer amplification. TCRdb keeps only in-frame clones here, not all; method: immunoSEQ multiplex PCR. D and trimming were read from the DNA, whereas the V and J calls and clone size are those reported in that table. The data show approximately 270,000 clones, 70% to 90% seen once. The sample was peripheral blood. This TCR was sampled from a man aged 80 or over with acute or convalescent COVID-19. This rearrangement joins TRBV10-3 to TRBJ2-7, with TRBD1 matching 9 bases. Here the CDR3 reads CAISESRGDRAYEQYF. Here the CDR3 DNA reads TGTGCCATCAGTGAGTCCAGGGGGGACAGGGCATACGAGCAGTACTTC.